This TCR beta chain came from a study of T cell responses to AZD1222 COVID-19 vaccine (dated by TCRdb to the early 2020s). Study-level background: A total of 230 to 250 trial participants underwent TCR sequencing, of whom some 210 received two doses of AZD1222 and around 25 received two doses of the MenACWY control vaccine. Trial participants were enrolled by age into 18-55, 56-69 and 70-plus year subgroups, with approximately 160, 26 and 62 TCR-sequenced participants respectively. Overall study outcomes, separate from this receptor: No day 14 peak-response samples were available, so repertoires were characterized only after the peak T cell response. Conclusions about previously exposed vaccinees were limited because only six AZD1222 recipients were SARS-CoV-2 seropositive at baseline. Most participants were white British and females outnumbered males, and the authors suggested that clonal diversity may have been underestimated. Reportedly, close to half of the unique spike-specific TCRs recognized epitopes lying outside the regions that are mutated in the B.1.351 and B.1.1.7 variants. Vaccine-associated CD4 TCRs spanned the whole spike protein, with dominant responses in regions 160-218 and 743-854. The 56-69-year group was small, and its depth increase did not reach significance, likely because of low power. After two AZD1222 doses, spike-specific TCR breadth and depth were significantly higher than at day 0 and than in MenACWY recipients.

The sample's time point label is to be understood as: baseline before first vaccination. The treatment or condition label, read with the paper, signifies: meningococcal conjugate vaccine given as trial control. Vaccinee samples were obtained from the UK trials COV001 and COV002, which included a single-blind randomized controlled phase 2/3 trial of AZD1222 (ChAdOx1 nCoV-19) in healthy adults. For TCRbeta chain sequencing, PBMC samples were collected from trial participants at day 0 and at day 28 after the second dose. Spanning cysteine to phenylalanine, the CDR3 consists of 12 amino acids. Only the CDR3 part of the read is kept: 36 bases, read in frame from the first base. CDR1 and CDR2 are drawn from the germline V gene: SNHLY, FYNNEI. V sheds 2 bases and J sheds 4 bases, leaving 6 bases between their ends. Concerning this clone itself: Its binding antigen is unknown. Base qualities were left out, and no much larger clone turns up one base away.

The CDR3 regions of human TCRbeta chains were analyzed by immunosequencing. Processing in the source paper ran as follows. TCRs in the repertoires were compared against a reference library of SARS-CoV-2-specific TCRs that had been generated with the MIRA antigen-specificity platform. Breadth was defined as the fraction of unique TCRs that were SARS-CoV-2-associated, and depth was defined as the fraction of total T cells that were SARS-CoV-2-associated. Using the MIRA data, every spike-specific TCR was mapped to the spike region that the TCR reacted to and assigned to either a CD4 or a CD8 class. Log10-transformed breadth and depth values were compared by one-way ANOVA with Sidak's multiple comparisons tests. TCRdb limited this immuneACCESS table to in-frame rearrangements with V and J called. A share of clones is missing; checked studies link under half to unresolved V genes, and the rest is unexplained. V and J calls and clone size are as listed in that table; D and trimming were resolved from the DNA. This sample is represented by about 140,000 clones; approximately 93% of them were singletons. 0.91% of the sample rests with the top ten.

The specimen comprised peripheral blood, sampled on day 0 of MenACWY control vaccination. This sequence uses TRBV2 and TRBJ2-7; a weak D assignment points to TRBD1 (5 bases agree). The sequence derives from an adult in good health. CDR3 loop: CASSEKGYEQYF. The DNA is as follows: TGTGCCAGCAGTGAAAAGGGGTACGAGCAGTACTTC.